This T cell receptor beta chain was recorded in a study of type 1 regulatory T cells. Across the study: An in vitro protocol generated T-allo10, a Tr1-enriched, alloantigen-specific CD4 T cell product.

CDR1 is MGHDK, CDR2 SYGVNS, per germline. V was pared by 3 bases and J by 4 bases, with 10 bases between. The CDR3 length is 14 residues. T-allo10 cells from the graft donor were described as anergic, host-alloantigen-specific, and alloantigen-specific suppressors. A few counts support this clonotype. The antigen remains unidentified. TCRdb processed the reads anew with MiXCR; each CDR3 protein has one entry. The sample records 60,000 to 80,000 distinct CDR3 sequences, roughly three fifths being singletons. The sample was cultured T cells, either the whole culture or a sorted T cell fraction (not recorded which). The subset was: Tr1-enriched cell product generated in vitro against host alloantigens. This clonotype was obtained from a human donor in good health. The chain recombines TRBV25-1 with TRBJ2-1; D not resolved. The CDR3 bases are TGTGCCAGCAGTGATGAACTTGCTTACAATGAGCAGTTCTTC. The encoded protein is CASSDELAYNEQFF.